The entry below describes one TCR beta chain. Its antigen remains undetermined. Base qualities were left out, and no much larger clone turns up one base away. These data belong to a study of shared clonotypes between healthy human individuals (dated by TCRdb to the early 2020s). Context from the whole study: The cohort included a few men and a couple of women between 18 and 49 years of age. The study deeply sequenced blood TCR repertoires of about 5 healthy adults to estimate repertoire size and the extent of clonotype sharing between individuals. Between about 0.85 and 10 billion PBMCs per donor were obtained by leukapheresis. To increase sequencing depth and limit assay-specific biases, TCR repertoire library preparation and sequencing were carried out by different laboratories using diverse techniques.

TCR CDR3 regions were amplified from genomic DNA by multiplex PCR using the deep immunoSEQ assay. Extracted genomic DNA from each cell subset was distributed evenly across all wells of several immunoSEQ 96-well plates, and each plate was treated as a replicate. For unsorted PBMC, approximately 300 ng of genomic DNA, equivalent to tens of thousands of T cell genomes, went into each replicate PCR. Ten immunoSEQ deep assay plates were used to sequence the unsorted PBMC genomic DNA. The purified libraries were quantified using a Qubit 3.0 fluorometer, sized with a Bioanalyzer 2100, and then quantified again using the KAPA Library Quantification kit. Each immunoSEQ 96-well plate was sequenced on its own single-read 150-cycle Illumina NextSeq 550 flow cell. On the study's bioinformatics: Because the immunoSEQ output included only junctional sequences and no quality scores, the filtering could not be the same as the filtering used for full-length reads. To assign V/J genes and CDR3, sequences were annotated using PyIR, a Python wrapper for IgBLAST v1.9, with IMGT germline references. Reads were filtered out if the reads had weak V/J assignments (E-value above 1e-6), no CDR3, stop codons, out-of-frame junctions, or ambiguous translated residues. A V3J clonotype was defined by an identical inferred V gene, J gene, and CDR3 amino acid sequence. To compute the percentage overlap between repertoires, the number of shared unique clonotypes was divided by the size of the smaller repertoire. Three approaches were used to assess repertoire richness: RTK rarefaction, the Chao1 estimator, and Recon v2.1 estimates of unobserved clonotypes. TCRdb's version of the immuneACCESS table is confined to in-frame rearrangements and falls short of the full clone set. An unresolved V gene accounts for under half of the shortfall where checked; the remainder is of unknown origin. The DNA gave D and trimming, while V, J and clone size come from that table. The sample table records around 430,000 clones; about 85% of these occur just once. In total, the top ten clones hold approximately 13% of the sample.

Healthy HIV-negative adults with no recently reported acute infections or vaccinations were included as donors. Every donor was a Caucasian adult residing in Nashville, Tennessee, USA. In the unsorted samples, approximately 82 million PBMCs were counted, and genomic DNA was extracted using the QIAamp DNA Blood Mini kit. After blood collection by leukapheresis, PBMCs were isolated using Ficoll-Histopaque density gradient centrifugation and then cryopreserved in the vapor phase of liquid nitrogen. What the research found in general, with its limitations: Because the study included only a small number of donors, the genetic and exposure-history diversity represented was limited. Pairwise subsampling led to the expectation that sequencing depth would affect the degree of clonotype sharing among donors. Sampling was restricted to blood, and TCR repertoires in tissue are likely to differ from TCR repertoires in blood.

This TCR was sampled from a woman in her thirties or forties in good health. Some clones in this sample may be carry-over from other donors' samples. The specimen was PBMCs.

The sequenced DNA: TGTGCCAGTACCCTGGACAGGGGAGGTACTGAAGCTTTCTTT. It translates as CASTLDRGGTEAFF. The chain uses TRBV19 and TRBJ1-1; the central 9 bases match TRBD1. Taken from the germline V gene (reference sequence), the CDR1 and CDR2 loops are LNHDA and SQIVND. Counted from cysteine to phenylalanine, this CDR3 has 14 amino acids. Just CDR3 DNA is preserved here, 42 bases in frame from base 1. The junction shows trimming of 7 bases on V and 5 bases on J, and the gene matches do not reach 8 bases of it.